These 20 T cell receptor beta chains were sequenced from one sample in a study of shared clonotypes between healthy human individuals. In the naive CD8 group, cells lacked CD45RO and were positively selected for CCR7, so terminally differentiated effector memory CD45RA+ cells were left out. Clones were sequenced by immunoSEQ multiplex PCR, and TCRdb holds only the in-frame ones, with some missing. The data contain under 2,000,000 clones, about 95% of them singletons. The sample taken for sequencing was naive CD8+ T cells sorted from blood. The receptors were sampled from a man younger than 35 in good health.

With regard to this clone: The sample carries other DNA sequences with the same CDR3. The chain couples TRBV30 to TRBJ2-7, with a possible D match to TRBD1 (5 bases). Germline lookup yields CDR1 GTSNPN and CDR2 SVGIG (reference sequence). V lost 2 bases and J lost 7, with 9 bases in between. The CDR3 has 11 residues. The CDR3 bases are TGTGCCTGGAGTAGGGGCTTGGAGCAGTACTTC. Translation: CAWSRGLEQYF.

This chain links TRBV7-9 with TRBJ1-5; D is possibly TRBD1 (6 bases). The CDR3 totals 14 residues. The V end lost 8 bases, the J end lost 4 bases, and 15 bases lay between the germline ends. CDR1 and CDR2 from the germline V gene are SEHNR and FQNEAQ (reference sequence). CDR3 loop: CASSPSDRNQPQHF. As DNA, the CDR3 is TGTGCCAGCTCGCCATCAGACAGGAATCAGCCCCAGCATTTT.

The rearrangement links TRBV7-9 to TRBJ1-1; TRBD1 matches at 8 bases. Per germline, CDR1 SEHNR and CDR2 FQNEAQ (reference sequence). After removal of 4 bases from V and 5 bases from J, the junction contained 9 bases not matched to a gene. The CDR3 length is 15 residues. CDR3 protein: CASSYGQGIGTEAFF. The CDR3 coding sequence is TGTGCCAGCAGCTACGGACAGGGCATAGGGACTGAAGCTTTCTTT.

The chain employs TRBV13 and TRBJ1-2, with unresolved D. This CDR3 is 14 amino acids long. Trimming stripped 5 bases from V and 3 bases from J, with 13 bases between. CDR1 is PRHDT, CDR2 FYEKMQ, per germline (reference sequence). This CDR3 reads CASSPIGVYYGYTF. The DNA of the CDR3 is TGTGCCAGCAGCCCCATTGGAGTGTACTATGGCTACACCTTC.

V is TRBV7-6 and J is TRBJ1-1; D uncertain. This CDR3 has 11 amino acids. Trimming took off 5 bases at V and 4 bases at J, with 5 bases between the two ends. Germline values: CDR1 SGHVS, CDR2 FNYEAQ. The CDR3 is CASSHGTEAFF. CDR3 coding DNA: TGTGCCAGCAGCCACGGCACTGAAGCTTTCTTT.

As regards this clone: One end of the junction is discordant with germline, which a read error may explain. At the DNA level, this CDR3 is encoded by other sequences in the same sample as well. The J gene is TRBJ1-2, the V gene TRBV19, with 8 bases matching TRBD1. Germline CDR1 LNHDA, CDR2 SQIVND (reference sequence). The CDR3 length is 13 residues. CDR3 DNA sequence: TGTGCCAGCAGTATAGGTACAGGGGGAGGCTACACCTTC. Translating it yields CASSIGTGGGYTF.

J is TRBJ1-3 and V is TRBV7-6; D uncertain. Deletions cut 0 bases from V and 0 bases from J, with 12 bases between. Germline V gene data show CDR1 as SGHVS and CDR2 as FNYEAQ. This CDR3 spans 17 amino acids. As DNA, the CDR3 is TGTGCCAGCAGCTTAGCTATGGCAGGAGCCTCTGGAAACACCATATATTTT. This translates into CASSLAMAGASGNTIYF.

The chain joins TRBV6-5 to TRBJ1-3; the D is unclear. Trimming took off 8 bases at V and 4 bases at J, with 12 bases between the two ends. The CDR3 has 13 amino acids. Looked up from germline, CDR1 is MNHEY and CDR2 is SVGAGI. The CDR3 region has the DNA TGTGCCAGCGTGGCAGCGTACGGAAACACCATATATTTT. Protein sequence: CASVAAYGNTIYF.

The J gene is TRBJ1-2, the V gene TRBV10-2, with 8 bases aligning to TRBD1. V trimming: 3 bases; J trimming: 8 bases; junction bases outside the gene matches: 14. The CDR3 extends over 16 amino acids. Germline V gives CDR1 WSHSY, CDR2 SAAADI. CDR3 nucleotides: TGCGCCAGCAGTGACGAGCCAGGGGGCGGAAGGAACGGCTACACCTTC. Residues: CASSDEPGGGRNGYTF.

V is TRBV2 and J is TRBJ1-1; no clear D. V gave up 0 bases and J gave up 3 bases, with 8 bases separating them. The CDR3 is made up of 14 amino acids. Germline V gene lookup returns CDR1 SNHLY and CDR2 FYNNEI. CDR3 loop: CASSEAGRYTEAFF. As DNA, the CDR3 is TGTGCCAGCAGTGAAGCGGGAAGGTACACTGAAGCTTTCTTT.

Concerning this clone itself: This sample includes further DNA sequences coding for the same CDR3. The CDR3 protein is CASSWGGAEQYF. The CDR3 DNA reads TGTGCCAGCAGCTGGGGTGGAGCCGAGCAGTACTTC. J is TRBJ2-7 and V is TRBV5-4; D gene unclear. Per the germline V gene, CDR1 is SGHNT and CDR2 is YYREEE (reference sequence). V was shortened by 3 bases and J by 6 bases, with 10 bases between the two germline ends. The CDR3 runs to 12 residues.

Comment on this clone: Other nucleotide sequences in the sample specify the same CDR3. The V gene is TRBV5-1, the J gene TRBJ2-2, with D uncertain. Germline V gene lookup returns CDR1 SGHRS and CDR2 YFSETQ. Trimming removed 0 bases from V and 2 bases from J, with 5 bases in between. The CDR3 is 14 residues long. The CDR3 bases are TGCGCCAGCAGCTTGGGAGGAAACACCGGGGAGCTGTTTTTT. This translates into CASSLGGNTGELFF.

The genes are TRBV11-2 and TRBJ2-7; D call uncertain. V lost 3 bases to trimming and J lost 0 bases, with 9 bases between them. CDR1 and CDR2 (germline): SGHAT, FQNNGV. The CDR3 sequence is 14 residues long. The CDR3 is CASSFYRPSYEQYF. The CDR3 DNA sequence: TGTGCCAGCAGCTTCTATAGACCCTCCTACGAGCAGTACTTC.

The chain's CDR3 is CASSLLPGVDGYTF. The CDR3 DNA reads as TGCGCCAGCAGCTTGTTACCGGGGGTAGATGGCTACACCTTC. The genes are TRBV5-1 and TRBJ1-2, with D tentatively TRBD1 (5 bases). The CDR3 extends over 14 amino acids. Germline values: CDR1 SGHRS, CDR2 YFSETQ. Trimming left V 1 base short and J 6 bases short, with 13 bases between.

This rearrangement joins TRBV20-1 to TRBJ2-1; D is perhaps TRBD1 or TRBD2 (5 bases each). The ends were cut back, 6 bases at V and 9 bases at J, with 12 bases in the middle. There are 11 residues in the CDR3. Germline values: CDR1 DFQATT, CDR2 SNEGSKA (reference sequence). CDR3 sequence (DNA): TGCAGTGCCCCCGGGGCGGGTGAGCAGTTCTTC. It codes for CSAPGAGEQFF.

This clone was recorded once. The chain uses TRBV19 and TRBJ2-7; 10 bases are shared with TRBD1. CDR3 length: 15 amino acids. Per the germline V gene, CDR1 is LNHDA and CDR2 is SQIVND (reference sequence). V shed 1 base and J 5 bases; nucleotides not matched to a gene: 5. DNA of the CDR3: TGTGCCAGTAGTATAGCGGGACAGGGGTTCCACGAGCAGTACTTC. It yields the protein CASSIAGQGFHEQYF.

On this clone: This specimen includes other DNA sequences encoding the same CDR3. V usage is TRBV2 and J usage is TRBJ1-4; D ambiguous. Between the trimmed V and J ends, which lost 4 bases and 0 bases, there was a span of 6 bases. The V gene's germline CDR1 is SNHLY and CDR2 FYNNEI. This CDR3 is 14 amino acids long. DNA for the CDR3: TGTGCCAGCAGTGGAGCATCAACTAATGAAAAACTGTTTTTT. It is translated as CASSGASTNEKLFF.

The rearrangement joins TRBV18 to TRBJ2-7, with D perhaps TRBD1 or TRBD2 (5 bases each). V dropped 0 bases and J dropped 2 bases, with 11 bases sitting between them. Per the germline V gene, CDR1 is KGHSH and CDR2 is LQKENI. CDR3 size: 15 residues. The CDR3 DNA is TGTGCCAGCTCACCACCGGGTGGGGACCCCTACGAGCAGTACTTC. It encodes CASSPPGGDPYEQYF.

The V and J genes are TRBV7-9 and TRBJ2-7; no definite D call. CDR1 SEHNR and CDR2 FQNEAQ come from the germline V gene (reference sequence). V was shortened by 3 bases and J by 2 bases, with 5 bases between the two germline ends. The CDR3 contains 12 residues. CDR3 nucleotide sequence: TGTGCCAGCAGCTTTTTTACCTACGAGCAGTACTTC. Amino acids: CASSFFTYEQYF.

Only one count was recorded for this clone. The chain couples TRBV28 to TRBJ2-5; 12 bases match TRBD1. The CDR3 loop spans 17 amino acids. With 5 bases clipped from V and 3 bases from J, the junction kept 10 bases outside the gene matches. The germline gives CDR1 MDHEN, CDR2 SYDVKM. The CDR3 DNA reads TGTGCCAGCAGTCAATCCCCGGGACAGGGGGCGGAAGAGACCCAGTACTTC. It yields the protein CASSQSPGQGAEETQYF.